Listed below are T cell receptor beta chains from one sample, sequenced in a study of cytomegalovirus exposure and HLA in healthy donors. Profiled with immunoSEQ multiplex PCR; TCRdb holds only in-frame clones, not every one. The sample holds under 150,000 clones, over 80% seen once. Sequencing was performed on PBMCs. These receptor sequences come from a man aged 35-49 years in good health and CMV-seronegative. Both conserved end residues are trimmed from each CDR3. The D gene is left open where the match is weak. Size is omitted from some rows. Given values are once, few, many or a class for expanded clones.

>TRBV7-9|TRBJ2-1|once|TRBD2
ASSLAGGTGDNEQF
>TRBV29-1|TRBJ2-7|.|TRBD1
SVVGTGTKEQY
>TRBV5-1|TRBJ2-7|.|TRBD1
ASSLATGQVSYEQY
>TRBV10-3|TRBJ2-7|.|.
AIGGPSSYEQY
>TRBV7-2|TRBJ2-7|.|.
ASSLEDRFSYEQY
>TRBV11-1|TRBJ2-1|.|.
ASSPAGTGLLVEF
>TRBV11-2|TRBJ1-2|.|TRBD1
ASSVDRGPGYT
>TRBV4-3|TRBJ2-4|once|TRBD2
ASSNSSGSSKNIQY
>TRBV12-5|TRBJ1-5|.|.
ASGFEGQPQH
>TRBV19|TRBJ1-1|once|TRBD1
ASSMIRQGAIGDTEAF
>TRBV23-1|TRBJ2-3|.|.
ASSHPGAGDTQY
>TRBV12-5|TRBJ2-3|.|TRBD2
ASGNGLAGKSTDTQY
>TRBV6-1|TRBJ1-4|few|TRBD1
ASRRTGPPEKLF
>TRBV5-8|TRBJ1-1|.|.
ASSLGVVSRTPNTEAF
>TRBV6-5|TRBJ2-5|.|.
ASTPGAGETQY
>TRBV27|.|.|TRBD2
ASSKLAGAHYEQY
>TRBV13|TRBJ1-3|.|.
ASSLRVRQSGNTIY
>TRBV7-2|TRBJ1-4|.|TRBD1
ASSLGQGEEKLF
>TRBV4-3|TRBJ1-2|.|.
ASSQVLTPNYGYT
>TRBV7-8|TRBJ2-6|.|.
ASSLGLAWANVLT
>TRBV7-2|TRBJ2-2|.|TRBD1
ASSLRRTGHAGELF
>TRBV5-1|TRBJ2-1|.|.
ASSTGGSYNEQF
>TRBV4-1|TRBJ2-2|.|.
ASSPRGKMTETGELF
>TRBV4-3|TRBJ1-4|once|.
ASSQVTQSTNEKLF
>TRBV6-1|TRBJ2-7|.|.
ASSRGTYEQY
>TRBV6-6|TRBJ1-1|.|.
ASSISGLNTEAF
>TRBV4-3|TRBJ2-7|.|.
ASSQRLPSDEQY
>TRBV29-1|TRBJ2-1|.|.
SVTLGGRVNEQF